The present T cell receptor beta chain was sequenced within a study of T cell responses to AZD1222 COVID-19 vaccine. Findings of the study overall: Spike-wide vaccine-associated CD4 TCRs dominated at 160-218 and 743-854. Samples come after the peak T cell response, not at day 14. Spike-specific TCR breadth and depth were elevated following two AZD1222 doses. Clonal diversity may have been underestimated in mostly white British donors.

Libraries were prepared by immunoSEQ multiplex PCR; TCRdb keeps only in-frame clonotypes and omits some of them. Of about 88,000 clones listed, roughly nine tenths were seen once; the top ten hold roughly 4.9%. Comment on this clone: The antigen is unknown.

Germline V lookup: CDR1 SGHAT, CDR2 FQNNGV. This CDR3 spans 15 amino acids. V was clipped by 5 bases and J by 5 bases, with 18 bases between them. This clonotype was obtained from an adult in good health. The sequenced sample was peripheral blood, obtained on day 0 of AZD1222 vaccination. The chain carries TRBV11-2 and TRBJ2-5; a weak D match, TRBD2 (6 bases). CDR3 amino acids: CASSIGLASVETQYF. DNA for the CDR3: TGTGCCAGCAGCATAGGGCTAGCGTCAGTTGAGACCCAGTACTTC.